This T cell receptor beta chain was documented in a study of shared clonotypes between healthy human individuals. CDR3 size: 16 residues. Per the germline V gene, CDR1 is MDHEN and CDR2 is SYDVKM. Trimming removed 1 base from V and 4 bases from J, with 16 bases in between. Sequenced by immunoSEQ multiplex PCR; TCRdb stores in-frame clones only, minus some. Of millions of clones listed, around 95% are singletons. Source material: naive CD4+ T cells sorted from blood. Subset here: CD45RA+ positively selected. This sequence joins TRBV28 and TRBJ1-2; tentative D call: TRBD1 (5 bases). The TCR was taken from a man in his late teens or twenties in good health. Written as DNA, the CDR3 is TGTGCCAGCAGTTTATCCCTCGGAGGGGACCTCTATGGCTACACCTTC. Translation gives CASSLSLGGDLYGYTF.